This TCR beta chain is drawn from a study of control samples from healthy donors and cancer patients. Data came from immunoSEQ multiplex PCR; TCRdb stores just in-frame clones and leaves some out. The sample yields some 40,000 clones, around 83% seen once. Trimming cost V 1 base and J 3 bases, with 9 bases left between them. CDR3 length equals 14 residues. Looked up from germline, CDR1 is LGHDT and CDR2 is YNNKEL (reference sequence). This clone has only one observation. This TCR was sampled from a woman aged 60-75 years with lung cancer. Sequencing input: PBMCs. The chain couples TRBV3-1 (or the pseudogene TRBV3-2) to TRBJ1-1; D unresolved. The CDR3 protein is CASSQVDRYTEAFF. The CDR3 nucleotides read TGTGCCAGCAGCCAAGTTGACCGCTACACTGAAGCTTTCTTT.